This T cell receptor beta chain is from a study of response to subunit inactivated influenza vaccine. Study results and limitations: There was a suggestion from the authors that each seasonal influenza vaccination recruits few new T cells.

TCRdb reprocessed the RT-PCR reads with MiXCR, giving one entry per CDR3 protein. The top ten hold 10% of the sample, which has around 580,000 distinct CDR3 sequences, 10% to 15% seen once. V lost 6 bases and J 7 bases, leaving 13 bases between the germline ends. Germline-derived CDR1 and CDR2 are MNHNS and SASEGT. CDR3 size: 14 residues. There are a few counts of this clonotype. Antigen specificity is unknown. The chain carries TRBV6-1 and TRBJ1-6; maybe TRBD1 (6 bases). This TCR came from a man between 50 and 59 years old who received an inactivated influenza vaccine. The specimen comprised PBMCs from blood, sampled on the day of vaccination. CDR3 in DNA: TGTGCCAGCAGGCTGGACAGTACAAATTCACCCCTCCACTTT. Its protein is CASRLDSTNSPLHF.